The table lists the clone carrying this TCR beta chain with many counts. Individual cDNA molecules were tagged with unique molecular identifiers. TCRdb re-derived calls from the 5' RACE reads in MiXCR, one entry per CDR3 protein. This sample carries about 49,000 distinct CDR3 sequences, about 4.6% of them seen once, and the ten largest clones take 5% to 7.5%. These data belong to a study of early T cells in non-severe SARS-CoV-2 infection. Across the whole study: Sequencing of bulk RNA from unsorted whole blood was done, without chain pairing.

Per germline, CDR1 SNHLY and CDR2 FYNNEI. The CDR3 is 13 residues long. V was pared by 7 bases and J by 0 bases, with 9 bases between. The TCR was taken from an adult who was a healthcare worker with PCR-confirmed SARS-CoV-2 infection or an uninfected control (not recorded which). The V call is TRBV2, the J call TRBJ1-1, with a tentative D call TRBD1 (6 bases). Sequencing used whole blood. This CDR3 is CASIGQLNTEAFF. As DNA, the CDR3 is TGTGCCAGCATCGGACAGTTGAACACTGAAGCTTTCTTT.